One and the same sample provided the 32 T cell receptor beta chains below, sequenced in a study of OX40 agonist ivuxolimab in advanced cancers. The table came from immunoSEQ multiplex PCR; TCRdb's copy has only in-frame clones and leaves some out. The sample yields roughly 100,000 clones, around 90% seen once. The source was CD4+ or CD8+ T cells sorted from blood, collected in a trial of the OX40 agonist ivuxolimab. The receptors originated from an adult with an advanced solid tumor such as melanoma, head and neck, liver or kidney cancer.

The chain has TRBV5-5 and TRBJ1-3, with 7 positions matching TRBD1. CDR1 SGHKS and CDR2 YYEKEE come from the germline V gene (reference sequence). The length of the CDR3 is 18 residues. The V segment lost 5 bases and the J segment 7 bases; nucleotides outside the gene matches: 21. CDR3 sequence: CASSPTLGDRSPSNTIYF. In DNA form, the CDR3 reads TGTGCCAGCAGTCCCACGTTAGGGGACAGAAGCCCATCCAACACCATATATTTT.

This clone was recorded only once. CDR3 coding DNA: TGTGCCAGCAGCTTAGAAGGGACAGTCTATGGCTACACCTTC. Its translation: CASSLEGTVYGYTF. This chain uses TRBV11-2 with TRBJ1-2; 7 nucleotides line up with TRBD1. Trimming at V came to 0 bases and at J to 4 bases, leaving 2 bases not matched to a gene. Germline V gene lookup returns CDR1 SGHAT and CDR2 FQNNGV. The CDR3 loop spans 14 amino acids.

The genes are TRBV19 and TRBJ2-7, with 10 bases matching TRBD2. Unmatched junction bases numbered 4, after V lost 7 bases and J lost 1 base. CDR3 length equals 14 residues. Looked up from germline, CDR1 is LNHDA and CDR2 is SQIVND (reference sequence). In DNA, the CDR3 is TGTGCCAGTACTAGCGGGAGTGGGTCCTACGAGCAGTACTTC. Amino acids: CASTSGSGSYEQYF.

This sequence joins TRBV5-5 and TRBJ2-1, with TRBD1 identical over 7 bases. The trim removed 3 bases at V and 4 bases at J, leaving 7 bases unmatched. Germline-derived CDR1 and CDR2 are SGHKS and YYEKEE (reference sequence). This CDR3 is 15 amino acids long. The CDR3 DNA sequence: TGTGCCAGCAGCTCCGGGGCAGGGGGATACAATGAGCAGTTCTTC. Its protein is CASSSGAGGYNEQFF.

This clone has just a few counts. The chain is built from TRBV6-6 and TRBJ2-3; D ambiguous. The V gene's germline CDR1 is MNHNY and CDR2 SVGAGI (reference sequence). The CDR3 runs to 14 residues. Trimming cost V 0 bases and J 0 bases, with 4 bases left between them. CDR3 region: CASSYSLSTDTQYF. The CDR3 DNA reads TGTGCCAGCAGTTACTCGCTTAGCACAGATACGCAGTATTTT.

The CDR3 is CASSLGSGHSPLHF. The CDR3 DNA reads TGCGCCAGCAGCTTGGGGAGTGGGCATTCACCCCTCCACTTT. The chain couples TRBV5-1 to TRBJ1-6; D gene uncertain. V dropped 0 bases and J dropped 8 bases, with 9 bases sitting between them. The germline V gene encodes CDR1 SGHRS and CDR2 YFSETQ. This CDR3 has 14 residues.

The V and J genes are TRBV28 and TRBJ1-1; 10 bases line up with TRBD1. CDR1 MDHEN and CDR2 SYDVKM come from the germline V gene. The CDR3 covers 15 residues. Trimming removed 4 bases from V and 11 bases from J; junction bases left unmatched: 13. The CDR3 protein is CASSSRTGGSLKAFF. The CDR3 nucleotides are TGTGCCAGCAGTTCTCGGACAGGGGGTTCGCTGAAGGCTTTCTTT.

The chain joins TRBV2 to TRBJ1-1, with D perhaps matching TRBD1 (5 bases). Germline values: CDR1 SNHLY, CDR2 FYNNEI. V lost 5 bases to trimming and J lost 5 bases, with 12 bases between them. The CDR3 sequence is 13 residues long. The CDR3 DNA is TGTGCCAGCAGTCGAAGGGGTCGAACTGAAGCTTTCTTT. Translating gives CASSRRGRTEAFF.

This clone has just one count. This chain connects TRBV4-2 to TRBJ2-2; 11 positions agree with TRBD2. Unmatched junction bases numbered 3, after V lost 4 bases and J lost 2 bases. Germline-derived CDR1 and CDR2 are LGHNA and YNFKEQ. The CDR3 has 16 amino acids. The CDR3 loop reads CASSPGTSGNTGELFF. The DNA of the CDR3 is TGTGCCAGCAGCCCGGGGACTAGCGGCAACACCGGGGAGCTGTTTTTT.

The J gene is TRBJ2-4, the V gene TRBV6-1; maybe TRBD1 (6 bases). This CDR3 contains 13 residues. Germline assignment: CDR1 MNHNS and CDR2 SASEGT. Trimming cost V 7 bases and J 7 bases, with 14 bases left between them. CDR3 residues: CASTARGANIQYF. The CDR3 bases are TGTGCCAGCACGGCCAGGGGCGCTAACATTCAGTACTTC.

This rearrangement joins TRBV19 to TRBJ1-2; D remains unclear. V gave up 4 bases and J gave up 5 bases, with 11 bases separating them. The germline V gene encodes CDR1 LNHDA and CDR2 SQIVND (reference sequence). The CDR3 extends over 13 amino acids. This chain's CDR3 is CASSTMGEYGYTF. The CDR3 DNA is TGTGCCAGTAGTACGATGGGAGAGTATGGCTACACCTTC. Filled out from reference TRBV19 and TRBJ1-2, the complete variable domain reads DGGITQSPKYLFRKEGQNVTLSCEQNLNHDAMYWYRQDPGQGLRLIYYSQIVNDFQKGDIAEGYSVSREKKESFPLTVTSAQKNPTAFYLCASSTMGEYGYTFGSGTRLTVV.

This chain links TRBV6-5 with TRBJ1-6, with D tentatively TRBD1 (5 bases). Germline CDR1 reads MNHEY; CDR2 reads SVGAGI. This CDR3 spans 14 amino acids. Deletions cut 6 bases from V and 4 bases from J, with 10 bases between. The CDR3 bases are TGTGCCAGCAGACTCGGGACGTATAATTCACCCCTCCACTTT. Protein sequence: CASRLGTYNSPLHF.

The gene calls are TRBV12-5 and TRBJ2-1; D not resolved. CDR3 length: 14 amino acids. V was shortened by 1 base and J by 9 bases, with 13 bases between the two germline ends. Germline V gives CDR1 LGHNT, CDR2 FRNRAP. The CDR3, as DNA: TGTGCTAGTGGTTTGGACCCCGGCCGGAGTGAGCAGTTCTTC. It is translated as CASGLDPGRSEQFF.

The chain links TRBV9 to TRBJ2-1; tentative D call: TRBD2 (7 bases). CDR1 SGDLS and CDR2 YYNGEE come from the germline V gene. This CDR3 is built from 16 residues. The V gene lost 0 bases and the J gene lost 5 bases, with 15 bases spanning the gap. In DNA form, the CDR3 reads TGTGCCAGCAGCGTAGGAGGGGGAGGGCTTGACAATGAGCAGTTCTTC. Translating gives CASSVGGGGLDNEQFF.

V usage is TRBV28 and J usage is TRBJ1-4; perhaps TRBD1 as D (6 bases). Trimming removed 3 bases from V and 8 bases from J, with 10 bases in between. The CDR3 is made up of 13 amino acids. Germline V lookup: CDR1 MDHEN, CDR2 SYDVKM. The CDR3 region is CASSFPRGEKLFF. The CDR3 nucleotides are TGTGCCAGCAGTTTTCCCAGGGGCGAAAAACTGTTTTTT.

The count of this clone is one. The rearrangement uses TRBV5-1 and TRBJ2-2; weak D call: TRBD1 (6 bases). CDR3 length: 16 residues. The V end lost 2 bases, the J end lost 5 bases, and 16 bases lay between the germline ends. The germline CDR1 and CDR2 sequences are SGHRS and YFSETQ. The CDR3 DNA is TGCGCCAGCAGCTTATTCGGAACAGGGAATACCGGGGAGCTGTTTTTT. It codes for CASSLFGTGNTGELFF. Full variable domain (missing parts from reference TRBV5-1 and TRBJ2-2): KAGVTQTPRYLIKTRGQQVTLSCSPISGHRSVSWYQQTPGQGLQFLFEYFSETQRNKGNFPGRFSGRQFSNSRSEMNVSTLELGDSALYLCASSLFGTGNTGELFFGEGSRLTVL.

The J gene is TRBJ2-2, the V gene TRBV29-1; TRBD1 aligns across 7 bases. The J segment lost 2 bases and the V segment lost 7 bases, leaving 7 bases of the junction unmatched. CDR1 SQVTM and CDR2 ANQGSEA come from the germline V gene. The CDR3 is 14 residues long. The CDR3 DNA follows: TGCAGCGCCTCGGACAGGCTAAACACCGGGGAGCTGTTTTTT. Protein product: CSASDRLNTGELFF.

This clone was detected once. V and J are TRBV7-2 and TRBJ1-1; D is ambiguous. The CDR3 has 13 amino acids. Germline-derived CDR1 and CDR2 are SGHTA and FQGNSA. The V and J ends lost 3 bases and 1 base respectively, with 6 bases between them. Here the CDR3 reads CASSFSGNTEAFF. CDR3 DNA sequence: TGTGCCAGCAGCTTTTCGGGGAACACTGAAGCTTTCTTT.

Comments on this clone: This sample also contains other DNA sequences that code for the same CDR3. The CDR3 protein is CAWSPGRRGYEQYF. The CDR3 DNA follows: TGTGCCTGGAGTCCAGGACGGCGGGGCTACGAGCAGTACTTC. V gene TRBV30 combines with J gene TRBJ2-7, with D maybe TRBD2 (6 bases). The germline CDR1 and CDR2 sequences are GTSNPN and SVGIG (reference sequence). V was cut by 2 bases and J by 3 bases, with 14 bases left in between. The CDR3 covers 14 residues.

The chain combines TRBV11-3 with TRBJ2-3; D might be TRBD2 (5 bases). V lost 2 bases, J lost 3 bases, and 12 bases lay in between. CDR1 is SGHNT and CDR2 is YENEEA in the germline V gene. This CDR3 has 15 residues. The CDR3 sequence: CASSLRTGGTDTQYF. For the CDR3, the DNA is TGTGCCAGCAGCTTACGAACCGGAGGTACAGATACGCAGTATTTT.

A remark on this clone: At one of its ends the junction is not consistent with the germline gene, which may arise from a read error. The J gene is TRBJ1-1, the V gene TRBV7-2, with D maybe TRBD1 (6 bases). CDR1 SGHTA and CDR2 FQGNSA come from the germline V gene. This CDR3 comprises 14 residues. CDR3 loop: CASSLTLRGAEAFF. The CDR3 nucleotides are TGTGCCAGCAGCCTCACTCTACGGGGGGCTGAGGCTTTCTTT.

This clone appeared once. The chain combines TRBV9 with TRBJ2-5; D unclear. V lost 0 bases, J lost 1 base, and 10 bases lay in between. CDR1 SGDLS and CDR2 YYNGEE come from the germline V gene. The CDR3 runs 15 residues. The CDR3 DNA follows: TGTGCCAGCAGCGTAGTGATCGGTCCCCAAGAGACCCAGTACTTC. Its translation is CASSVVIGPQETQYF.

The chain links TRBV19 to TRBJ1-2, with 7 bases matching TRBD1. This CDR3 has 17 residues. Germline lookup yields CDR1 LNHDA and CDR2 SQIVND (reference sequence). V lost 7 bases and J lost 5; bases outside the gene matches: 19. CDR3 protein: CASTDFRRGTRGYGYTF. For the CDR3, the DNA is TGTGCCAGTACCGACTTCAGGCGGGGGACCAGGGGGTATGGCTACACCTTC.

The chain carries TRBV20-1 and TRBJ2-7; D not resolved. The CDR3 runs to 11 residues. Deletions cut 6 bases from V and 3 bases from J, with 9 bases between. Germline CDR1 reads DFQATT; CDR2 reads SNEGSKA (reference sequence). DNA for the CDR3: TGCAGTGCCCAACTTGACTACGAGCAGTACTTC. Its protein product is CSAQLDYEQYF.

V gene TRBV7-2 combines with J gene TRBJ2-7; 13 bases agree with TRBD2. V was clipped by 2 bases and J by 2 bases; unmatched bases: 0. The CDR3 consists of 15 residues. Germline CDR1 and CDR2: SGHTA and FQGNSA. The CDR3 region is CASSLTSGRAYEQYF. DNA for the CDR3: TGTGCCAGCAGCTTAACTAGCGGGAGGGCCTACGAGCAGTACTTC.

This rearrangement joins TRBV2 to TRBJ1-3; D is unresolved. Trimming stripped 3 bases from V and 0 bases from J, with 9 bases between. Germline V gene lookup returns CDR1 SNHLY and CDR2 FYNNEI. This CDR3 is built from 15 residues. In DNA, the CDR3 is TGTGCCAGCAGTGATAGGCAGAGCTCTGGAAACACCATATATTTT. It encodes CASSDRQSSGNTIYF.

This chain links TRBV11-3 with TRBJ2-1, with D perhaps assigned TRBD1 or TRBD2 (5 bases each). Trimming pared 0 bases from V and 3 bases from J, leaving 15 bases between. Germline V CDR1 and CDR2: SGHNT, YENEEA. The CDR3 has 17 residues. The CDR3 DNA follows: TGTGCCAGCAGCTTAGATCGGGGCGGGCTGAACTACAATGAGCAGTTCTTC. This gives the protein CASSLDRGGLNYNEQFF.

Notes on this clone: Other nucleotide sequences from this sample produce the same CDR3. This rearrangement joins TRBV7-2 to TRBJ1-1; D is ambiguous. Trimming left V 1 base short and J 2 bases short, with 5 bases between. The CDR3 loop spans 13 amino acids. Germline V CDR1 and CDR2: SGHTA, FQGNSA. Written as DNA, the CDR3 is TGTGCCAGCAGCTTAGGCAGAAACACTGAAGCTTTCTTT. Its translation is CASSLGRNTEAFF.

The CDR3 reads CASSYSRQGGKYEQYF. CDR3 coding DNA: TGTGCCAGCAGTTACTCGAGACAGGGGGGCAAGTACGAGCAGTACTTC. This chain joins TRBV6-6 and TRBJ2-7, with 9 bases fitting TRBD1. With V trimmed by 0 bases and J by 4 bases, 7 bases remained unmatched. The germline V gene has CDR1 MNHNY and CDR2 SVGAGI (reference sequence). The CDR3 length is 16 residues.

The V gene is TRBV18, the J gene TRBJ2-7; 8 bases align to TRBD2. CDR1 is KGHSH and CDR2 is LQKENI in the germline V gene. The CDR3 consists of 17 residues. The V segment lost 0 bases and the J segment 7 bases; nucleotides outside the gene matches: 14. DNA for the CDR3: TGTGCCAGCTCACCACCTTTTGTGTCTAGCGGGCTGCGGGAGCAGTACTTC. Translated: CASSPPFVSSGLREQYF.

With respect to this clone: Other DNA sequences within the sample encode an identical CDR3. The rearrangement uses TRBV5-1 and TRBJ2-7; 10 positions agree with TRBD1. CDR3 length: 14 amino acids. Germline V gives CDR1 SGHRS, CDR2 YFSETQ. Losses at the gene ends were 0 bases for V and 5 bases for J; bases not matched to a gene: 2. The CDR3 nucleotides are TGCGCCAGCAGCTTGGGACAGGGGGCGGACGAGCAGTACTTC. Protein sequence: CASSLGQGADEQYF.

The chain employs TRBV7-2 and TRBJ2-5; D possibly matches TRBD1 or TRBD2 (5 bases each). V lost 5 bases, J lost 7 bases, and 20 bases lay in between. The CDR3 spans 15 residues. Germline CDR1 reads SGHTA; CDR2 reads FQGNSA. DNA for the CDR3: TGTGCCAGCAGCGTAGACTTACGGGGCTCAGGGACCCAGTACTTC. It codes for CASSVDLRGSGTQYF.